This TCR beta chain derives from a study of blood T cell repertoires in COVID-19. Source study methods: Amplification of reference gene primers was used by the study to estimate nucleated cell counts. The repertoire was sequenced with immunoSEQ multiplex PCR; TCRdb's copy has only in-frame clones and lacks some. D and trimming were read from the DNA, whereas the V and J calls and clone size are those reported in that table. The sample contains roughly 250,000 clones, less than 85% of which appear only once. The CDR3 totals 20 residues. The germline CDR1 and CDR2 sequences are LGHDT and YNNKEL (reference sequence). The V end lost 0 bases, the J end lost 0 bases, and 20 bases lay between the germline ends.

V usage is TRBV3-1 (or the pseudogene TRBV3-2) and J usage is TRBJ2-2, with a possible D match to TRBD2 (5 bases). The source of this sequence is a woman at least 80 years old with active or convalescent COVID-19. Sequenced material: peripheral blood. Here the CDR3 DNA reads TGTGCCAGCAGCCAAGAGCTTGGAGGAAGGACGGTTTCGAACACCGGGGAGCTGTTTTTT. Residues: CASSQELGGRTVSNTGELFF.